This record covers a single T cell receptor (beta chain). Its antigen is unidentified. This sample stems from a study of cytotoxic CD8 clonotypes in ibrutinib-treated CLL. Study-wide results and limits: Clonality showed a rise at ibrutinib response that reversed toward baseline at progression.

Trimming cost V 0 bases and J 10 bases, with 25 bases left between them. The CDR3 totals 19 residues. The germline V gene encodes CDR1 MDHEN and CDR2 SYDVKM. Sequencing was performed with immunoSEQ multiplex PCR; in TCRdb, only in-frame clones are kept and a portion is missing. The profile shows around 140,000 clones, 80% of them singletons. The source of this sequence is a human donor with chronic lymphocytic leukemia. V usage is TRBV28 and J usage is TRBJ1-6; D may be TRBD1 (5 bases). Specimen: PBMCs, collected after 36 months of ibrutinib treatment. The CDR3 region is CASSLWALQGGAGRSPLHF. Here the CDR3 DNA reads TGTGCCAGCAGTTTATGGGCCCTCCAGGGAGGCGCAGGTAGATCACCCCTCCACTTT.